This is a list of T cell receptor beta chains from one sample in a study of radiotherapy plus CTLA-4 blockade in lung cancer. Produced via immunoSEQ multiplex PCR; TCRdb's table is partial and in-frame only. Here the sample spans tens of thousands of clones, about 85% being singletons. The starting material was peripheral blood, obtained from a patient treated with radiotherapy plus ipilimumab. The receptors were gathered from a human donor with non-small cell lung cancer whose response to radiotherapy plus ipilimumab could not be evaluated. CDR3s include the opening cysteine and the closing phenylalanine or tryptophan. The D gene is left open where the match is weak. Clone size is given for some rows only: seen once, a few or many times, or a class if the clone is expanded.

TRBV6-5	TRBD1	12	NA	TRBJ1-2	TGTGCCAGCAGAACAGGGGTACATGGCTACACCTTC	CASRTGVHGYTF
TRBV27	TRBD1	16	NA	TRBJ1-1	TGTGCCAGCAGTTATATCAGAACGAGGGGGCCTACTGAAGCTTTCTTT	CASSYIRTRGPTEAFF
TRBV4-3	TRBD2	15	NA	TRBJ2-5	TGCGCCAGCAGCCGCCTACTAGCGCCCGGGGAGACCCAGTACTTC	CASSRLLAPGETQYF
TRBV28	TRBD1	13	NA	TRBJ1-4	TGTGCCAGCAGGGACAGGGGGTATGAAAAACTGTTTTTT	CASRDRGYEKLFF
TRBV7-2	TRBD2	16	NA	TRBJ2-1	TGTGCCAGCAGCTTAGCGCCGGGACTAGCCTACAATGAGCAGTTCTTC	CASSLAPGLAYNEQFF
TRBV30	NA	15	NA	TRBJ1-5	TGTGCCTGGAGTCCCCCTGGGGGCCATAATCAGCCTCAGCATTTT	CAWSPPGGHNQPQHF
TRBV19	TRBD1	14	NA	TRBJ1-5	TGTGCCAGTAGGGTTGGACAGGGGAATCAGCCCCAGCATTTT	CASRVGQGNQPQHF
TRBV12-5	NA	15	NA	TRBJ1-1	TGTGCTAGTGGTAGGAGCTTAGGCACGAACACTGAAGCTTTCTTT	CASGRSLGTNTEAFF
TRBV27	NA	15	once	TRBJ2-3	TGTGCCAGCAGTTCCCGACTAGGGATGGCAGATACGCAGTATTTT	CASSSRLGMADTQYF
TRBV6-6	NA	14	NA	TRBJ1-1	TGTGCCAGCAGTTACCTGACAGCATACACTGAAGCTTTCTTT	CASSYLTAYTEAFF
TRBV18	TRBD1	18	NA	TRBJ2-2	TGTGCCAGCTCACTCCAACCGGGACAGGGCCCGAACACCGGGGAGCTGTTTTTT	CASSLQPGQGPNTGELFF
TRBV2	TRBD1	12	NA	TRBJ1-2	TGTGCCAGCAGCGCCAGGGGGGTGGACTACACCTTC	CASSARGVDYTF
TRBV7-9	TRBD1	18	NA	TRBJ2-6	TGTGCCAGCAGCTTCGCCGGGACAGGGTCAGCCGGGGCCAACGTCCTGACTTTC	CASSFAGTGSAGANVLTF
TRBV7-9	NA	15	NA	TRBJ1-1	TGTGCCAGCAGCTTAGCGAGAGGAAGGAACACTGAAGCTTTCTTT	CASSLARGRNTEAFF
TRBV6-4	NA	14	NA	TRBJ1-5	TGTGCCAGCAGTAAACAGGGAGGGGGACAGCCCCAGCATTTT	CASSKQGGGQPQHF
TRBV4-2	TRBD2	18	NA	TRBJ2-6	TGTGCCAGCAGCCAAGTGCTAGCGGGAAGATCTGGGGCCAACGTCCTGACTTTC	CASSQVLAGRSGANVLTF
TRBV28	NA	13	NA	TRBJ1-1	TGTGCCAGCACTGTACAGAGGAACACTGAAGCTTTCTTT	CASTVQRNTEAFF
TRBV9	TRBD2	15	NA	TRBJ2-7	TGTGCCAGCAGCGTAACGGGACTAGCGTCGGGAGAGCAGTACTTC	CASSVTGLASGEQYF
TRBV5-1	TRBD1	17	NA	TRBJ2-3	TGCGCCAGCAGTTCTCCAACCGGGACAGGCCACACAGATACGCAGTATTTT	CASSSPTGTGHTDTQYF
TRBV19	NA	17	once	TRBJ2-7	TGTGCCAGTAGTATGATCCCGGGACACCCGACCTCCTACGAGCAGTACTTC	CASSMIPGHPTSYEQYF
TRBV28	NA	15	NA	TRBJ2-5	TGTGCCAGCATCCCCCAGGAGGATTACCAAGAGACCCAGTACTTC	CASIPQEDYQETQYF
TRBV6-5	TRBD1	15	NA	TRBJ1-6	TGTGCCAGCAGTCAAACCGGGACAGGGGGATCACCCCTCCACTTT	CASSQTGTGGSPLHF
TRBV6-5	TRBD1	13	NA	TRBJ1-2	TGTGCCAGCAGACCCGGGACAGGCTGGGGCTACACCTTC	CASRPGTGWGYTF
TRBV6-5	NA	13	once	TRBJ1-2	TGTGCCAGCAGTTTACAGGGCATCTATGGCTACACCTTC	CASSLQGIYGYTF
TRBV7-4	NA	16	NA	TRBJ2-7	TGTGCCAGCAGCTTATCGGCATGGGGGCAAGACTACGAGCAGTACTTC	CASSLSAWGQDYEQYF
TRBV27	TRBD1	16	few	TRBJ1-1	TGTGCCAGCAGTTTTAGGGACAGGGGGCCAAGGGCTGAAGCTTTCTTT	CASSFRDRGPRAEAFF
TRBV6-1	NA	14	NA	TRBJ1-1	TGTGCCAGCAGTGAACAGGTTATGAACACTGAAGCTTTCTTT	CASSEQVMNTEAFF
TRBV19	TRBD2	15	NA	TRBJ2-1	TGTGCCAGTAAGGTCTTGGGCGGGAGTTCTTATGAGCAGTTCTTC	CASKVLGGSSYEQFF